The sequence of this TCR beta chain was determined in a study of control samples from healthy donors and cancer patients. The method was immunoSEQ multiplex PCR; TCRdb's version includes in-frame clones alone and lacks a portion of them. The data hold 120,000 to 150,000 clones, with approximately 92% observed a single time. With regard to this clone: One end of the junction is discordant with germline, which a read error may explain.

The TCR sequence derives from a man aged 25 to 40 in good health. Source material: blood.

The CDR3 DNA reads TGTGCCAGCAGACAAATGGATCGAGTGGAATTCTTC. Translation: CASRQMDRVEFF. The rearrangement links TRBV7-9 to TRBJ1-2; D not certain. The CDR3 spans 12 residues. Germline-derived CDR1 and CDR2 are SEHNR and FQNEAQ (reference sequence).